One and the same sample provided the 2 T cell receptor beta chains below, sequenced in a study of beta chain features in type 1 diabetes. Sequenced material consisted of expressed TCRB transcripts (all of the isolated RNA was reverse transcribed). Sequenced by immunoSEQ multiplex PCR; TCRdb stores in-frame clones only, minus some. Altogether about 320,000 clones are present, 14% being singletons, with the ten largest covering 5.5% to 7.5%. Sequenced: central memory CD4+ T cells from blood. These receptors all come from a man aged 30-40 years in good health.

J is TRBJ2-7 and V is TRBV7-3; D is undetermined. Trimming removed 3 bases at V and 2 bases at J, with 8 bases between. Germline V CDR1 and CDR2: SGHTA, FQGTGA. This CDR3 is 13 amino acids long. CDR3 in DNA: TGTGCCAGCAGCTTGTCCACCCCCTACGAGCAGTACGTC. Residues: CASSLSTPYEQYV.

The chain recombines TRBV11-2 with TRBJ2-5, with a possible D match to TRBD2 (6 bases). This CDR3 has 17 residues. Between the trimmed V and J ends, which lost 0 bases and 7 bases, there was a span of 21 bases. CDR1 SGHAT and CDR2 FQNNGV come from the germline V gene. CDR3 in amino acids: CASSLESTIRLGGTQYF. The DNA of the CDR3 is TGTGCCAGCAGCTTAGAGTCGACTATCCGCCTCGGGGGGACCCAGTACTTC.